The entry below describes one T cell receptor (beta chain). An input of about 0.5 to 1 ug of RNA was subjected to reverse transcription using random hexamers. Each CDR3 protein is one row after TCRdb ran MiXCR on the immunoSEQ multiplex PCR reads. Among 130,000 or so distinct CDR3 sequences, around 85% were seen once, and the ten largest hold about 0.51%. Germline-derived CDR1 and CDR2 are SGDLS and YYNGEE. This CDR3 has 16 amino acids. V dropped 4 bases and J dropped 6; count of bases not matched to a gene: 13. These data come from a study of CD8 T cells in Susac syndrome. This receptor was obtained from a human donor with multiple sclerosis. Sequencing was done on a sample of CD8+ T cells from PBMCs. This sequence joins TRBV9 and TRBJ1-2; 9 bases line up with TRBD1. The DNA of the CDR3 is TGTGCCAGCAGCACTTTTTACAAGGGACAGGGAGATGGCTACACCTTC. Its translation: CASSTFYKGQGDGYTF.